The text below deals with one T cell receptor beta chain. What it recognizes is unknown. V gave up 5 bases and J gave up 0 bases, with 8 bases separating them. The CDR3 sequence is 13 residues long. Germline CDR1 SGHDN, CDR2 FVKESK. The PCR ran on 60 Vbeta and 13 Jbeta primers. Produced via immunoSEQ multiplex PCR; TCRdb's table is partial and in-frame only. The data show 100,000 to 150,000 clones, about 8.5% seen once. The data are from a study of cytomegalovirus exposure and HLA in healthy donors. Study-wide points: Common viral pathogens seemed, in a later analysis, to connect with several of the most significant clusters. TCR beta chains associated with HLA were, in a later analysis, more clonally expanded than equally common others. Some public TCRs appeared in many individuals, while most sequences were rare.

The chain recombines TRBV14 with TRBJ2-7; D remains unclear. Sequenced input: PBMCs. This sequence was found in a man in his forties in good health and CMV-seronegative. The CDR3 here is CASSEGSSYEQYF. CDR3 DNA: TGTGCCAGCAGCGAAGGTAGCTCCTACGAGCAGTACTTC.